What follows are 3 T cell receptor beta chains derived from one specimen sequenced in a study of PD-1 blockade in classical Hodgkin lymphoma. Method: immunoSEQ multiplex PCR; TCRdb's copy keeps in-frame clones and lacks some. In the table there are more than 7,000 clones, about 86% of which are singletons. All patients relapsed after autologous stem cell transplantation, and brentuximab vedotin exposure varied. After PBMCs were thawed, their CD8+ T cells were isolated by magnetic negative selection. Source: CD8+ T cells from blood, taken at baseline. Every receptor here comes from a human donor with classical Hodgkin lymphoma.

DNA of the CDR3: TGTGCCAGCAGTTACGGACAAATGGAGTGGGGCTACACCTTC. This gives the protein CASSYGQMEWGYTF. J is TRBJ1-2 and V is TRBV6-6; TRBD1 might be the D (5 bases). The CDR3 sequence is 14 residues long. Germline lookup yields CDR1 MNHNY and CDR2 SVGAGI (reference sequence). V lost 2 bases and J 8 bases, leaving 15 bases between the germline ends.

The count of this clone is one. V gene TRBV6-1 combines with J gene TRBJ2-1; D may match TRBD1 or TRBD2 (5 bases each). There are 16 residues in the CDR3. With 1 base removed from V and 4 bases from J, the gap between germline ends came to 14 bases. Germline CDR1 reads MNHNS; CDR2 reads SASEGT. CDR3 sequence: CASSEDRETGYNEQFF. CDR3 coding DNA: TGTGCCAGCAGTGAAGATCGGGAAACAGGTTACAATGAGCAGTTCTTC.

V gene TRBV21-1 combines with J gene TRBJ1-6; no DNA check was done on the table's D call, TRBD1. TRBV21-1 is a documented pseudogene. The CDR3 spans 14 residues. The CDR3 is CASSSTGNNSPLHF. The CDR3 bases are TGTGCCAGCAGCTCTACAGGGAATAATTCACCCCTCCACTTT.